This paragraph covers one T cell receptor (beta chain) sequence. Antigen specificity is unknown. CDR3 length: 15 amino acids. Looked up from germline, CDR1 is MDHEN and CDR2 is SYDVKM. V lost 5 bases, J lost 3 bases, and 7 bases stayed unmatched. This specimen belongs to a study of T cell responses to AZD1222 COVID-19 vaccine. Study in general: The analysis combined second doses at about 4 or about 12 weeks. Study outcomes and limitations: Variant regions that are unmutated are reportedly the target of nearly half of spike-specific TCRs. Among the donors, most were white British and more were female, and clonal diversity was possibly underestimated.

Profiled with immunoSEQ multiplex PCR; TCRdb holds only in-frame clones, not every one. This sample has 75,000 to 100,000 clones, with roughly 90% found just once. This chain links TRBV28 with TRBJ2-7, with 10 nucleotides matching TRBD2. Sequencing was performed on peripheral blood, taken on day 0 of AZD1222 vaccination. The sequence was obtained from an adult in good health. The CDR3 protein is CASSAPLAGDYEQYF. Here the CDR3 DNA reads TGTGCCAGCAGTGCCCCGCTAGCGGGGGACTACGAGCAGTACTTC.